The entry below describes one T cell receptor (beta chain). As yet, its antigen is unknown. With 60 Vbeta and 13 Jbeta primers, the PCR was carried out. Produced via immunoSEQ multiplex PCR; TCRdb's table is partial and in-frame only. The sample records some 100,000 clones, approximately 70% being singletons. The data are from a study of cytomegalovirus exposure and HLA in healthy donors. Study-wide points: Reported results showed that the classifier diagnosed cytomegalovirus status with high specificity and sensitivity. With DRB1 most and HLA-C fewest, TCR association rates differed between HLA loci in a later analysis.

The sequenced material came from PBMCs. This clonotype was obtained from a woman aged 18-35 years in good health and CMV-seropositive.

This CDR3 reads CAWRILNSPLHF. CDR3 in DNA: TGTGCCTGGAGGATACTAAATTCACCCCTCCACTTT. The chain links TRBV30 to TRBJ1-6, with D unresolved. The length of the CDR3 is 12 residues. Germline lookup yields CDR1 GTSNPN and CDR2 SVGIG (reference sequence). Trimming cost V 3 bases and J 7 bases, with 7 bases left between them.